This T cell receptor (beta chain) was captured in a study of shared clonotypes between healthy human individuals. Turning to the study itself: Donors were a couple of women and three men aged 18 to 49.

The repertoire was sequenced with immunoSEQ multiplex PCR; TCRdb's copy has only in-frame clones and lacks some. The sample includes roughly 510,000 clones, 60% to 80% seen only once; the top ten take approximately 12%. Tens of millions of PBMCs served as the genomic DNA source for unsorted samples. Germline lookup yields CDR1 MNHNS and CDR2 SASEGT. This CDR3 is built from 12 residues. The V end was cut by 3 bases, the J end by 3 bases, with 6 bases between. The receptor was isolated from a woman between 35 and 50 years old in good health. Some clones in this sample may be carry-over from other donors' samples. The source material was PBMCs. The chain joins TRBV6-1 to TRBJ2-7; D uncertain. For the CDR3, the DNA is TGTGCCAGCAGTGATTTGGTCTACGAGCAGTACTTC. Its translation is CASSDLVYEQYF.